The subject of this entry is one TCR beta chain. No antigen is known for it. The protocol was immunoSEQ multiplex PCR, while the TCRdb copy is restricted to in-frame clones and leaves out a portion. The sample consists of over a million clones, roughly 96% of them appearing once. The sample belongs to a study of shared clonotypes between healthy human individuals. General observations from the study: Shared across four donors were 4% to 6% of the naive CD4 clonotypes. Some clonotypes were shared by all four sorted-subset donors, while others were not shared. The non-shared ones had lower generation probabilities than the shared ones.

The CDR3 loop spans 13 amino acids. CDR1 is SGHTA, CDR2 FQGNSA, per germline. Trimming pared 3 bases from V and 1 base from J, leaving 7 bases between. This TCR was recovered from a young man in good health. Sequences were obtained from naive CD4+ T cells sorted from blood. Subset indicated: CD45RA+ positively selected. The genes are TRBV7-2 and TRBJ2-7; D gene uncertain. The CDR3 DNA reads as TGTGCCAGCAGCTTGGCTAATTCCTACGAGCAGTACTTC. It yields the protein CASSLANSYEQYF.